This T cell receptor (beta chain) derives from a study of beta chain features in type 1 diabetes. Study-wide context: What patients shared with healthy donors was a similar profile of age, gender and cell yields.

Germline CDR1 reads SGHTA; CDR2 reads FQGTGA. The CDR3 contains 14 residues. With 5 bases clipped from V and 7 bases from J, the junction kept 9 bases outside the gene matches. Overall study findings and caveats: A moderate, significant TCRB CDR3 shortening appeared in type 1 diabetes across four CD4+ subsets. A closer apparent resemblance between naive, central memory and Treg TCRB repertoires was seen in patients than in healthy donors. HLA effects on TCRB rearrangement stayed unresolved here. A potential PCR bias toward shorter templates would be equal in patient and control samples.

TCRB transcripts that were expressed got sequenced, as all of the isolated RNA had been reverse transcribed. Repertoires were generated with immunoSEQ multiplex PCR, while TCRdb's copy carries only in-frame clones and drops some. The sample lists 250,000 to 350,000 clones, roughly an eighth occurring once. This clone turned up a few times. Antigen: not known. The TCR comes from a young man with type 1 diabetes. The sequenced sample was naive CD4+ T cells from blood. The gene calls are TRBV7-3 and TRBJ2-5, with 8 nucleotides matching TRBD2. This CDR3 is CASSPERESGTQYF. CDR3 DNA: TGTGCCAGCAGCCCAGAGCGGGAGTCTGGGACCCAGTACTTC. The variable domain in full, completed from reference TRBV7-3 and TRBJ2-5, reads GAGVSQTPSNKVTEKGKYVELRCDPISGHTALYWYRQSLGQGPEFLIYFQGTGAADDSGLPNDRFFAVRPEGSVSTLKIQRTERGDSAVYLCASSPERESGTQYFGPGTRLLVL.